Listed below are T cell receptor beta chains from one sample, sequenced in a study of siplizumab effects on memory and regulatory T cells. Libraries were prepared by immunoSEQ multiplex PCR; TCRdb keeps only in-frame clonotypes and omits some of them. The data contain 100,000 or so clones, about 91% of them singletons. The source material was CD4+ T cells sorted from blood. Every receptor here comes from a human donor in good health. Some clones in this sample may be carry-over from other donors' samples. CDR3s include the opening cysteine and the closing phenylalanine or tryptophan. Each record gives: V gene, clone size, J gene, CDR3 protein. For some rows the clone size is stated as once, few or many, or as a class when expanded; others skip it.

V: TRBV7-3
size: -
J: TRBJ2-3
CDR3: CASSLTRGGTDTQYF

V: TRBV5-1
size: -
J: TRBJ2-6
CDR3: CATSTGNSGANVLTF

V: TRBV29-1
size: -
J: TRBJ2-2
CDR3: CSVRRYTGELFF

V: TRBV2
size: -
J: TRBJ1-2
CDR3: CASRQGDGYTF

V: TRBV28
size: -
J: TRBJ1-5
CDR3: CASRGGLKDQPQHF

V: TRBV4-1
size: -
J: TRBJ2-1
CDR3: CASSQGPGGTYNEQFF

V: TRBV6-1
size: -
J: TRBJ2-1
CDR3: CASIRRSLNNEQFF

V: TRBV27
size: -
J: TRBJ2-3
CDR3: CASRTQGQGAPTDTQYF

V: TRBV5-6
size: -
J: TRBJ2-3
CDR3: CASSLITSDTQYF

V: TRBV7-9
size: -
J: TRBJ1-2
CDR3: CASSYGQDYGYTF

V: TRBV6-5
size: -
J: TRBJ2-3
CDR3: CASSYGLTGTTDTQYF

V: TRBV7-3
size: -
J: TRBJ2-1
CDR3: CASSFRENEQFF

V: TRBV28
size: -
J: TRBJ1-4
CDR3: CASHGAATNEKLFF

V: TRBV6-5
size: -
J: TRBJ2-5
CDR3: CASRRGGGETQYF

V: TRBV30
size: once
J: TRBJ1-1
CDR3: CAWSDLNTEAFF

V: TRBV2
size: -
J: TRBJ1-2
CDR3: CASSSRQPWGGYTF

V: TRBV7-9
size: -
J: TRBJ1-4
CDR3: CASRGATGVGKLFF

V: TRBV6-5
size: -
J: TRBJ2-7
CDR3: CASSYSWQPEQYF

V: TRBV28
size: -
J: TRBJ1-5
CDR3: CASSFHSSNQPQHF

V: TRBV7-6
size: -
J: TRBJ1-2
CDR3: CASSLGQGQGAYGYTF

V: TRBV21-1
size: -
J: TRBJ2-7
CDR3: CASSKVVPTSGRAETYEQYF

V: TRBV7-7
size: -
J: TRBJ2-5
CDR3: CASSLGGVETQYF

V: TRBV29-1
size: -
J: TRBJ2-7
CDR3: CSASGTPKGDEQYF

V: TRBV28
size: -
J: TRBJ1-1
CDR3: CASAGQLRAFF

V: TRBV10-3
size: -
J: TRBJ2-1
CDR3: CAISGAGENEQFF

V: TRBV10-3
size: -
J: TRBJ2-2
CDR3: CAISGGDYLTGELFF

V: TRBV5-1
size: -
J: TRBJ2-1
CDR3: CASSWTSGSISYNEQFF

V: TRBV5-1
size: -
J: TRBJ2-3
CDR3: CASSNSMAGGPTDTQYF

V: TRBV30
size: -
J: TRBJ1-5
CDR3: CAWSVLGRNQPQHF

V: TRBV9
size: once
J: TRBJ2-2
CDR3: CASSVVTGGNTGELFF

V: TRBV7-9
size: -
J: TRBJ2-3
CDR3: CASSLVVADTQYF

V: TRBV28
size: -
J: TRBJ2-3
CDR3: CASSSQAGVSTDTQYF

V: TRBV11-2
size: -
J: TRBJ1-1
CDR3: CASSPGMSTEAFF

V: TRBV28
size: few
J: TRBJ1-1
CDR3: CASIQILNTEAFF

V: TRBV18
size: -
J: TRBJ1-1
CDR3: CASSRETGGNTEAFF

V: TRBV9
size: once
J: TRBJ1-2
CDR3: CASSAGQGDYGYTF

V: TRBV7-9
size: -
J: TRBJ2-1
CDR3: CASSHSGRDEQFF

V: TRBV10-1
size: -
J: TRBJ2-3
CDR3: CASSDGTSGRTDTQYF

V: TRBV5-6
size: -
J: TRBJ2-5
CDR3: CASSSVAGVKETQYF

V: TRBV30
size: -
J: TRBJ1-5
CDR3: CAWSPGTVNQPQHF

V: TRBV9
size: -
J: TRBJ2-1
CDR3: CASSVESLFNEQFF

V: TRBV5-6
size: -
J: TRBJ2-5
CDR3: CASSSSPSEETQYF

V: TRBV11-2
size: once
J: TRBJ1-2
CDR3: CASSPPTGNSNYGYTF

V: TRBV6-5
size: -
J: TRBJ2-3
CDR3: CASSGTGTSTDTQYF

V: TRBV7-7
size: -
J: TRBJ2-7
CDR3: CASSLGSNYEQYF

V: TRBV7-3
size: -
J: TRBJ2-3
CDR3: CASSPTRTSGADTQYF

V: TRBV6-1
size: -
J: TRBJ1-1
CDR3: CASRSGANTEAFF

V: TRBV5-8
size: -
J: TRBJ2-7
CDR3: CASSLHRPLSYEQYF

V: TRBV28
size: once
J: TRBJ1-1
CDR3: CASIAQPGGGGTEAFF

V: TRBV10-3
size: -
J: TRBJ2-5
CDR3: CAISESNRGRETQYF

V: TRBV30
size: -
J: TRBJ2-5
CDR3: CAWSLAGVETQYF

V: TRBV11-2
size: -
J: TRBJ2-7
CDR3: CASSPDGAGVYEQYF

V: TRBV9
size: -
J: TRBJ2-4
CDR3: CASSVGRFQNIQYF

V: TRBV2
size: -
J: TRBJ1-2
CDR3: CASSEGQFNYGYTF

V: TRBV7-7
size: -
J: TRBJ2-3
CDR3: CASSPRTGVSDTQYF

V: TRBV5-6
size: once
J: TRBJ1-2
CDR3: CASTGLRNYGYTF

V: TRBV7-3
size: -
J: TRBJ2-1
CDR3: CASSVTGGLQFF

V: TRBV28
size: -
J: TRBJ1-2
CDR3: CASSQGRSYGYTF

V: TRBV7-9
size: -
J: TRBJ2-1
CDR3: CASSLAFQNTLQFF